This T cell receptor beta chain was captured by sequencing in a study of T-cell reconstitution after alpha-beta-depleted transplantation in children (dated by TCRdb to about 2016). Looking at the study overall: Using TCR repertoire profiling, the study quantitatively followed how T-cell immune reconstitution unfolded in children after TCRalphabeta/CD19-depleted allogeneic hematopoietic cell transplantation.

Overall results and qualifications from the work: In some patients, the high TCRbeta diversity seen at day 60 was put down to recipient T cells and intrathymic progenitors that had survived conditioning. Over subsequent months, a decline in hyperexpanded clone frequencies was noted, and after one year, T-cell counts and TCRbeta diversity were mostly ascribed to newly produced T cells. About two months after transplant, the apparently early recovery of alphabetaT-cell counts reportedly depended on just several hundred clones that had expanded rapidly and came from non-depleted graft cells.

At least ten counts were recorded for this clonotype. What antigen it recognizes has not been identified. No much larger clonotype is one base removed from it; base qualities were not supplied. The receptor library was made with PCR. Sequencing instrument: Illumina HiSeq 2500. To normalize quantification of the TCRbeta repertoire, the TCR libraries were built with molecular barcoding that relied on unique molecular identifiers. The public reads were reprocessed in TCRdb via fastp at Q25 and MiXCR, keeping in-frame beta chains. A single entry per CDR3 protein holds the most common genes and DNA from its merged rows. The table for this sample lists some 200,000 distinct CDR3 sequences; 7% to 9% of them were counted only once. The ten largest account for 35% of the sample. V sheds 3 bases and J sheds 0 bases, leaving 4 bases between their ends. Spanning cysteine to phenylalanine, the CDR3 consists of 13 amino acids. The only DNA kept is the CDR3, 39 bases in frame from the first base. Looking up the germline V gene yields CDR1 SGHRS and CDR2 YFSETQ.

According to the study, the label for this sample's treatment or condition signals: allogeneic hematopoietic cell transplantation with graft depleted of TCRalphabeta T cells and CD19 B cells. TCRalphabeta/CD19-depleted allogeneic hematopoietic cell grafts were given to the transplant recipients, all of whom were children. Specimen: PBMCs, mostly from graft donor cells, collected 360 days after TCRalphabeta/CD19-depleted stem cell transplant. Rearrangement joined TRBV5-1 to TRBJ1-3; no confident D gene assignment can be made. This sequence was found in a male patient aged 2 to 9 who had a stem cell transplant for acute myeloid leukemia, so the T cells may come from the graft donor. The DNA reads as follows: TGCGCCAGCAGCTCCTCCTCTGGAAACACCATATATTTT. It translates as CASSSSSGNTIYF. Joined to the reference TRBV5-1 and TRBJ1-3 proteins, this CDR3 gives the full variable domain: KAGVTQTPRYLIKTRGQQVTLSCSPISGHRSVSWYQQTPGQGLQFLFEYFSETQRNKGNFPGRFSGRQFSNSRSEMNVSTLELGDSALYLCASSSSSGNTIYFGEGSWLTVV.